This T cell receptor (beta chain) was recovered during a study of shared clonotypes between healthy human individuals. Whole-study context: Two female and a few male donors aged 18 to 49 were enrolled.

Sequenced by immunoSEQ multiplex PCR; TCRdb stores in-frame clones only, minus some. The sample holds over 1.5 million clones, 98% seen once. Between the trimmed V and J ends, which lost 0 bases and 4 bases, there was a span of 6 bases. CDR1 is KGHSH and CDR2 is LQKENI in the germline V gene. The CDR3 loop spans 14 amino acids. Every one of the donors was a Caucasian adult that lived in Nashville, Tennessee. CD4+ cells yielded CD45RA+ naive and CD45RA-negative memory subsets. This chain links TRBV18 with TRBJ2-2; no definite D call. The sample was naive CD4+ T cells sorted from blood. As for subset: CD45RA+ positively selected. The receptor was derived from a man aged 25-40 years in good health. The DNA of the CDR3 is TGTGCCAGCTCACCACCTTTAGGCACCGGGGAGCTGTTTTTT. Its translation: CASSPPLGTGELFF. The entire variable domain, with the rest obtained from reference TRBV18 and TRBJ2-2, is as follows: NAGVMQNPRHLVRRRGQEARLRCSPMKGHSHVYWYRQLPEEGLKFMVYLQKENIIDESGMPKERFSAEFPKEGPSILRIQQVVRGDSAAYFCASSPPLGTGELFFGEGSRLTVL.